This T cell receptor beta chain originates from a study of T cell responses to AZD1222 COVID-19 vaccine. This clone has just one count. The protocol was immunoSEQ multiplex PCR, while the TCRdb copy is restricted to in-frame clones and leaves out a portion. The sample consists of about 140,000 clones, roughly nine tenths of them appearing once. Germline assignment: CDR1 SEHNR and CDR2 FQNEAQ (reference sequence). Unmatched junction bases numbered 24, after V lost 7 bases and J lost 14 bases. This CDR3 spans 18 amino acids. The chain has TRBV7-9 and TRBJ2-1; 12 nucleotides align to TRBD2. The receptor was derived from an adult who received the AZD1222 COVID-19 vaccine. The sample here was peripheral blood, taken 28 days after the second AZD1222 dose. The DNA for the CDR3 is TGTGCCAGCAACTCTGAGCTTAGAGATTGGACTAGCGGGGCCCTGAAGTTCTTC. The encoded protein is CASNSELRDWTSGALKFF.